The 10 T cell receptor beta chains given below trace back to one sample, sequenced in a study of spatial heterogeneity in lung cancer. The sample's time point: blood at routine non-recurrence follow-up after resection. Sequencing was performed on whole RNA extracted from tumor and nontumor lung tissue, or from frozen PBMC, and the material was left unsorted. TCRdb re-derived calls from the 5' RACE reads in MiXCR, one entry per CDR3 protein. Of more than 95,000 distinct CDR3 sequences listed, 12% were seen once; the top ten hold approximately 17%. Source: PBMCs, taken at follow-up. The receptors were sampled from a male donor with early-stage non-small cell lung cancer.

The chain employs TRBV10-3 and TRBJ1-4; TRBD1 agrees at 7 bases. After removal of 6 bases from V and 4 bases from J, the junction contained 8 bases not matched to a gene. This CDR3 comprises 15 residues. Germline V lookup: CDR1 ENHRY, CDR2 SYGVKD. Here the CDR3 reads CAIRHGTAHNEKLFF. The CDR3 DNA sequence: TGTGCCATCAGGCACGGGACAGCCCATAATGAAAAACTGTTTTTT.

This clonotype was seen at least ten times. V gene TRBV9 combines with J gene TRBJ2-2; D is possibly TRBD1 (6 bases). Germline CDR1 and CDR2: SGDLS and YYNGEE. Trimming left V 7 bases short and J 5 bases short, with 15 bases between. The CDR3 has 14 amino acids. CDR3 nucleotide sequence: TGTGCCAGCGGTACCTCCAGGGGTACCGGGGAGCTGTTTTTT. Protein product: CASGTSRGTGELFF.

This clonotype was detected a few times. The V and J genes are TRBV27 and TRBJ1-3; possible D gene TRBD1, 5 bases. Trimming removed 6 bases from V and 0 bases from J, with 15 bases in between. This CDR3 region has 16 residues. The germline V gene has CDR1 MNHEY and CDR2 SMNVEV (reference sequence). Here the CDR3 reads CASSLGRPRSGNTIYF. The CDR3 DNA follows: TGTGCCAGCAGCCTGGGACGTCCTCGCTCTGGAAACACCATATATTTT.

At least ten counts were recorded for this clonotype. This CDR3 reads CSVRGGPRYEQYF. CDR3 nucleotides: TGCAGTGTCAGGGGGGGGCCCCGCTACGAGCAGTACTTC. The chain employs TRBV20-1 and TRBJ2-7; either TRBD1 or TRBD2 may fit D (7 bases each). The CDR3 covers 13 residues. Germline values: CDR1 DFQATT, CDR2 SNEGSKA (reference sequence). The ends were cut back, 7 bases at V and 3 bases at J, with 16 bases in the middle.

This clonotype was detected ten times or more. The chain's CDR3 is CQGDRMYGYTF. In DNA, the CDR3 is TGCCAAGGGGACAGGATGTATGGCTACACCTTC. The chain employs TRBV20-1 and TRBJ1-2; 8 bases align to TRBD1. The CDR3 covers 11 residues. Germline CDR1 and CDR2: DFQATT and SNEGSKA (reference sequence).

The chain carries TRBV4-3 and TRBJ2-2; D may match TRBD1 or TRBD2 (7 bases each). The CDR3 extends over 19 amino acids. CDR1 and CDR2 from the germline V gene are LGHNA and YSLEER. Deletions cut 3 bases from V and 0 bases from J, with 20 bases between. The CDR3 reads CASSHPFARGGANTGELFF. The CDR3 DNA is TGCGCCAGCAGCCACCCCTTCGCCAGGGGGGGCGCGAACACCGGGGAGCTGTTTTTT.

This clonotype was picked up many times. The chain has TRBV29-1 and TRBJ2-1; the D gene is possibly TRBD2 (5 bases). Trimming took 3 bases from V and 7 from J, leaving 10 bases between them. This CDR3 spans 12 amino acids. CDR1 and CDR2 from the germline V gene are SQVTM and ANQGSEA. This CDR3 is CSVERVANEQFF. The CDR3 DNA sequence: TGCAGCGTTGAGAGGGTGGCGAATGAGCAGTTCTTC.

The J gene is TRBJ1-5, the V gene TRBV7-2; 7 bases are shared with TRBD1. The J segment lost 3 bases and the V segment lost 5 bases, leaving 7 bases of the junction unmatched. The CDR3 loop spans 15 amino acids. Looked up from germline, CDR1 is SGHTA and CDR2 is FQGNSA. The CDR3 region has the DNA TGTGCCAGCAGCCCTCAGACAGGGCTCAATCAGCCCCAGCATTTT. Amino acids: CASSPQTGLNQPQHF.

In its sample, this clonotype was seen a few times. The rearrangement uses TRBV6-2 or TRBV6-3 and TRBJ1-5, with TRBD1 matching over 7 bases. V trimming: 4 bases; J trimming: 3 bases; junction bases outside the gene matches: 6. CDR1 MNHEY and CDR2 SVGEGT come from the germline V gene. The length of the CDR3 is 15 residues. In DNA form, the CDR3 reads TGTGCCAGCAGTTTCAACAGGGGAACCAATCAGCCCCAGCATTTT. As protein: CASSFNRGTNQPQHF.

In this sample, this clonotype turned up many times. The CDR3 region has the DNA TGTGCCAGCAGCCAAGCGGCCTTCTACGAGCAGTACTTC. This sequence encodes CASSQAAFYEQYF. V usage is TRBV4-2 and J usage is TRBJ2-7; no firm D call. Germline values: CDR1 LGHNA, CDR2 YNFKEQ. V lost 1 base to trimming and J lost 3 bases, with 7 bases between them. This CDR3 is built from 13 residues.